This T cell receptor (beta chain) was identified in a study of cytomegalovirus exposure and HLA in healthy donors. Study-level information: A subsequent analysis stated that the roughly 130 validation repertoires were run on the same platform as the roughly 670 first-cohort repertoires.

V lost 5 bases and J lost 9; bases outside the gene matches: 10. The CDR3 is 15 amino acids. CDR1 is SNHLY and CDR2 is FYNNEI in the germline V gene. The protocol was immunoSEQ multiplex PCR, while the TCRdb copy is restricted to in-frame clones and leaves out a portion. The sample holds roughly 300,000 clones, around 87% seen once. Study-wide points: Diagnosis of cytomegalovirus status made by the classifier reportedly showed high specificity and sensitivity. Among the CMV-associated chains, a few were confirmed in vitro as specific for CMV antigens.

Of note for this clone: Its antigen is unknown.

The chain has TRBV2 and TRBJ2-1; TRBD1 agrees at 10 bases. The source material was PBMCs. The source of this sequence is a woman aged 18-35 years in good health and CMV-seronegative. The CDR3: CASSRKSWDRGEQFF. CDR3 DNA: TGTGCCAGCAGTCGAAAAAGCTGGGACAGGGGTGAGCAGTTCTTC.